Presented here are 5 T cell receptor beta chains from one specimen sequenced in a study of beta chain features in type 1 diabetes. The antigens of these receptors remain unknown. Expressed TCRB transcripts got sequenced, as all isolated RNA was reverse transcribed. Here immunoSEQ multiplex PCR was the method, and the copy in TCRdb shows in-frame clones only, minus some. The table records about 160,000 clones, around 8.3% of them present only once. General study findings and limits: Shorter TCRB CDR3s, moderately but significantly so, were found in Type 1 diabetes patients in all four CD4+ subsets.

Sequenced: central memory CD4+ T cells from blood. The source is a woman under 30 with type 1 diabetes.

This clone was seen a few times. This chain joins TRBV19 and TRBJ2-3, with 9 bases lining up with TRBD2. V lost 5 bases, J lost 5 bases, and 8 bases stayed unmatched. Germline V gives CDR1 LNHDA, CDR2 SQIVND (reference sequence). The CDR3 has 15 residues. CDR3: CASSDGAGGQDTQYF. In DNA form, the CDR3 reads TGTGCCAGTAGTGATGGGGCGGGAGGGCAAGATACGCAGTATTTT.

In its sample, this clone was seen a few times. The chain couples TRBV7-3 to TRBJ2-3, with D tentatively TRBD2 (5 bases). This CDR3 has 12 residues. Germline values: CDR1 SGHTA, CDR2 FQGTGA. Trimming left V 5 bases short and J 6 bases short, with 9 bases between. In DNA, the CDR3 is TGTGCCAGCAGCCACATAGCGGATACGCAGTATTTT. This translates into CASSHIADTQYF.

This clone occurred many times. One junction end does not reproduce the germline sequence, and a read error may be involved. This sequence joins TRBV15 and TRBJ2-3, with D possibly TRBD2 on 6 matching bases. Germline CDR1 and CDR2: LNHNV and YYDKDF (reference sequence). The CDR3 runs 15 residues. The CDR3 sequence: CATSGDWAGTDTQYF. The CDR3 nucleotides read TGTGCCACCAGCGGAGACTGGGCGGGGACAGATACGCAGTATTTT. The full variable domain, in which reference TRBV15 and TRBJ2-3 provide the parts outside the CDR3, is DAMVIQNPRYQVTQFGKPVTLSCSQTLNHNVMYWYQQKSSQAPKLLFHYYDKDFNNEADTPDNFQSRRPNTSFCFLDIRSPGLGDTAMYLCATSGDWAGTDTQYFGPGTRLTVL.

This clone was picked up a small number of times. This chain uses TRBV7-2 with TRBJ2-7, with unresolved D. Looked up from germline, CDR1 is SGHTA and CDR2 is FQGNSA. Trimming cost V 6 bases and J 2 bases, with 11 bases left between them. The CDR3 has 13 residues. The CDR3 spells CASSVAPPYEQYF. The CDR3 region has the DNA TGTGCCAGCAGTGTGGCCCCCCCCTACGAGCAGTACTTC. The whole variable domain, remainder taken from reference TRBV7-2 and TRBJ2-7, is GAGVSQSPSNKVTEKGKDVELRCDPISGHTALYWYRQSLGQGLEFLIYFQGNSAPDKSGLPSDRFSAERTGGSVSTLTIQRTQQEDSAVYLCASSVAPPYEQYFGPGTRLTVT.

The chain links TRBV25-1 to TRBJ2-2, with D perhaps TRBD2 (5 bases). The germline V gene encodes CDR1 MGHDK and CDR2 SYGVNS. CDR3 length equals 15 residues. Trimming removed 3 bases from V and 4 bases from J, with 12 bases in between. The CDR3 DNA sequence: TGTGCCAGCAGTGATGCCGGCCGGGGCACCGGGGAGCTGTTTTTT. It translates to CASSDAGRGTGELFF. Together with reference TRBV25-1 and TRBJ2-2, the CDR3 gives the full variable domain: EADIYQTPRYLVIGTGKKITLECSQTMGHDKMYWYQQDPGMELHLIHYSYGVNSTEKGDLSSESTVSRIRTEHFPLTLESARPSHTSQYLCASSDAGRGTGELFFGEGSRLTVL.